This T cell receptor (beta chain) was found in a study of blood T cell repertoires in COVID-19. Whole-study context: The samples span acute and convalescent COVID-19 from the United States, Italy and Spain.

Authors' methods: The assay estimated nucleated cells by amplifying reference gene primers. Libraries were prepared by immunoSEQ multiplex PCR; TCRdb keeps only in-frame clonotypes and omits some of them. That table supplies the V and J calls and clone size; D and trimming were determined from the DNA. Among some 150,000 clones listed, 65% to 85% were seen once. Germline values: CDR1 MDHEN, CDR2 SYDVKM. J was trimmed by 4 bases and V by 5 bases; bases with no gene match: 7. The CDR3 covers 15 residues. Sequences were obtained from peripheral blood. The rearrangement joins TRBV28 to TRBJ1-3; 8 bases line up with TRBD1. The TCR was taken from a man between 60 and 75 years old with active or convalescent COVID-19. As DNA, the CDR3 is TGTGCCAGCAGTACTCGACAGGGGACGGGAAACACCATATATTTT. Residues: CASSTRQGTGNTIYF.